A single sample gave rise to the 22 T cell receptor beta chains below, sequenced in a study of identical twins. TCRdb passed the 5' RACE reads through MiXCR, listing each CDR3 protein once. There are roughly 750,000 distinct CDR3 sequences in the sample; 21% occur only once, and 4% to 5.5% lies in the top ten. These data also formed part of another study, on T cells expressing NK-cell markers.

Specimen: PBMCs. All receptors derive from a woman aged 18-30 years in good health.

V is TRBV6-1 and J is TRBJ2-1; 11 nucleotides align to TRBD2. This CDR3 is 14 amino acids long. Germline assignment: CDR1 MNHNS and CDR2 SASEGT. V lost 6 bases to trimming and J lost 8 bases; unmatched junction nucleotides: 6. Here the CDR3 DNA reads TGTGCCAGCAGGCGTACTAGCGGGAGCCATGAGCAGTTCTTC. Its protein product is CASRRTSGSHEQFF.

This clonotype was counted between two and nine times. CDR3 in DNA: TGTGCCAGCAGTTACTCGAGGACCAGAGCGTACGAGCAGTACTTC. Its protein product is CASSYSRTRAYEQYF. The chain employs TRBV6-5 and TRBJ2-7, with unresolved D. CDR3 length: 15 amino acids. With 0 bases removed from V and 4 bases from J, the gap between germline ends came to 13 bases. Germline V lookup: CDR1 MNHEY, CDR2 SVGAGI.

The chain employs TRBV20-1 and TRBJ2-1, with 7 bases aligning to TRBD1. CDR3 length equals 15 residues. Germline V gene data show CDR1 as DFQATT and CDR2 as SNEGSKA (reference sequence). After removal of 1 base from V and 5 bases from J, the junction contained 8 bases not matched to a gene. CDR3 protein: CSARGEGASNNEQFF. CDR3 nucleotide sequence: TGCAGTGCTAGAGGAGAGGGGGCGTCGAACAATGAGCAGTTCTTC.

The chain carries TRBV20-1 and TRBJ2-5; D unclear. The length of the CDR3 is 12 residues. Trimming stripped 7 bases from V and 7 bases from J, with 16 bases between. Looked up from germline, CDR1 is DFQATT and CDR2 is SNEGSKA (reference sequence). The CDR3 DNA sequence: TGCAGTGTCAGAGGACGGGCCGGGACCCAGTACTTC. Protein product: CSVRGRAGTQYF.

V and J are TRBV20-1 and TRBJ2-7; D is undetermined. Germline-derived CDR1 and CDR2 are DFQATT and SNEGSKA (reference sequence). The CDR3 is made up of 12 amino acids. V was pared by 3 bases and J by 2 bases, with 8 bases between. The CDR3 DNA sequence: TGCAGTGCTAGTCACGGTGCCTACGAGCAGTACTTC. It yields the protein CSASHGAYEQYF.

This clonotype has a handful of counts. This sequence joins TRBV9 and TRBJ2-6; 8 nucleotides agree with TRBD2. Germline assignment: CDR1 SGDLS and CDR2 YYNGEE. The CDR3 has 18 residues. V was pared by 2 bases and J by 0 bases, with 7 bases of the junction left unmatched. In DNA, the CDR3 is TGTGCCAGCAGCGTTCCTAGCGGGCCCGTCTCTGGGGCCAACGTCCTGACTTTC. Amino acids: CASSVPSGPVSGANVLTF.

There are many counts of this clonotype. The chain is built from TRBV27 and TRBJ2-1; no clear D gene. The CDR3 runs 12 residues. The V end was cut by 5 bases, the J end by 10 bases, with 12 bases between. Germline CDR1 MNHEY, CDR2 SMNVEV (reference sequence). The CDR3 loop is CASSPALGEQFF. The CDR3 DNA follows: TGTGCCAGCAGTCCCGCGCTGGGCGAGCAGTTCTTC.

This chain uses TRBV20-1 with TRBJ1-2, with D maybe TRBD1 (5 bases). The germline V and J ends were trimmed by 6 bases and 6 bases, with 17 bases remaining between them. The CDR3 length is 13 residues. CDR1 and CDR2 from the germline V gene are DFQATT and SNEGSKA (reference sequence). Here the CDR3 DNA reads TGCAGTGCCCCCCTTGTGGGACCGGATGGCTACACCTTC. This sequence encodes CSAPLVGPDGYTF.

The V gene is TRBV7-2, the J gene TRBJ1-1, with 8 bases fitting TRBD1. The germline V gene has CDR1 SGHTA and CDR2 FQGNSA. The ends lost 5 bases at V and 5 bases at J; junction bases unmatched: 10. There are 15 residues in the CDR3. CDR3 residues: CASSLRSGGKTEAFF. Written as DNA, the CDR3 is TGTGCCAGCAGCCTAAGGTCAGGGGGCAAGACTGAAGCTTTCTTT.

The chain uses TRBV6-5 and TRBJ1-2, with TRBD1 as a possible D gene (6 bases). The germline V gene encodes CDR1 MNHEY and CDR2 SVGAGI. V was trimmed by 6 bases and J by 6 bases, leaving 11 bases between them. This CDR3 comprises 12 residues. For the CDR3, the DNA is TGTGCCAGCAGATCTCCAGGGGATGGCTACACCTTC. Protein sequence: CASRSPGDGYTF.

This clonotype showed up just a few times. The V call is TRBV5-5, the J call TRBJ1-1, with D possibly matching TRBD1 (6 bases). Germline V CDR1 and CDR2: SGHKS, YYEKEE (reference sequence). The CDR3 has 14 residues. Between the trimmed V and J ends, which lost 2 bases and 6 bases, there was a span of 14 bases. CDR3 amino acids: CASSLRGGSAEAFF. Here the CDR3 DNA reads TGTGCCAGCAGCTTAAGGGGGGGGTCCGCTGAAGCTTTCTTT.

The chain employs TRBV15 and TRBJ2-5; 10 bases align to TRBD2. This CDR3 contains 17 residues. J lost 4 bases, V lost 6 bases, and 14 bases had no gene match. CDR1 is LNHNV and CDR2 is YYDKDF in the germline V gene (reference sequence). The CDR3 DNA is TGTGCCACCAGTCCTTCTCCGGGACTAGCGTCGGGAGAGACCCAGTACTTC. Protein: CATSPSPGLASGETQYF.

This clonotype was seen a handful of times. The chain combines TRBV10-2 with TRBJ2-7; D possibly corresponds to TRBD1 (6 bases). V was shortened by 5 bases and J by 1 base, with 15 bases between the two germline ends. Germline loops: CDR1 WSHSY, CDR2 SAAADI. This CDR3 contains 15 residues. The CDR3 DNA sequence: TGCGCCAGCAGTAGTGCCGGACAGATATCCTACGAGCAGTACTTC. This translates into CASSSAGQISYEQYF.

Only a few counts were recorded for this clonotype. The chain carries TRBV29-1 and TRBJ1-5, with D maybe TRBD1 (5 bases). The CDR3 covers 13 residues. CDR1 and CDR2 (germline): SQVTM, ANQGSEA. V was trimmed by 4 bases and J by 3 bases, leaving 10 bases between them. The CDR3 DNA is TGCAGCGTTGGGGCAGGGTTCAATCAGCCCCAGCATTTT. Its protein is CSVGAGFNQPQHF.

The chain has TRBV7-9 and TRBJ2-1, with a weak D call TRBD1 (6 bases). Germline V lookup: CDR1 SEHNR, CDR2 FQNEAQ (reference sequence). CDR3 length: 15 residues. V was cut by 3 bases and J by 8 bases, with 17 bases left in between. CDR3 DNA sequence: TGTGCCAGCAGCTTGGTGGGGCAGGGGAACGATGAGCAGTTCTTC. This codes for CASSLVGQGNDEQFF.

This sequence joins TRBV30 and TRBJ2-7, with D tentatively TRBD1 (6 bases). V shed 7 bases and J shed 0 bases, with 13 bases lying between them. Looked up from germline, CDR1 is GTSNPN and CDR2 is SVGIG (reference sequence). The CDR3 spans 13 residues. The CDR3 region has the DNA TGTGCCTTTGAACCAGGGGACTCCTACGAGCAGTACTTC. This gives the protein CAFEPGDSYEQYF.

The chain joins TRBV2 to TRBJ2-4; 10 bases match TRBD2. With V trimmed by 2 bases and J by 1 base, 11 bases remained unmatched. Germline loops: CDR1 SNHLY, CDR2 FYNNEI. The CDR3 is 19 residues long. As DNA, the CDR3 is TGTGCCAGCAGTGAAAATTGGCTAGCGGGAGCGGCGGCCAAAAACATTCAGTACTTC. Amino acid sequence: CASSENWLAGAAAKNIQYF.

Remarks on this clonotype: A read error may produce the germline difference seen at one junction end. This sequence joins TRBV20-1 and TRBJ2-1; TRBD2 matches 9 bases. There are 16 residues in the CDR3. Germline CDR1 reads DFQATT; CDR2 reads SNEGSKA (reference sequence). The CDR3 is CSATPLTTGVAGARLF. Written as DNA, the CDR3 is TGCAGTGCTACACCACTCACAACCGGCGTAGCGGGGGCCCGGCTCTTC.

This clonotype turned up a few times. The V and J genes are TRBV27 and TRBJ2-5, with D unresolved. This CDR3 spans 13 amino acids. CDR1 and CDR2 from the germline V gene are MNHEY and SMNVEV (reference sequence). V dropped 0 bases and J dropped 9 bases, with 11 bases sitting between them. CDR3 coding DNA: TGTGCCAGCAGTTTATCGATGGCTGGCGCCCAGTACTTC. Its translation: CASSLSMAGAQYF.

In this sample, this clonotype turned up once. This rearrangement joins TRBV7-9 to TRBJ1-4, with unresolved D. From germline, CDR1 is SEHNR and CDR2 FQNEAQ (reference sequence). The CDR3 sequence is 14 residues long. V shed 3 bases and J shed 6 bases, with 11 bases lying between them. DNA of the CDR3: TGTGCCAGCAGCTTTATGCAGCGGTATGAAAAACTGTTTTTT. Translating it yields CASSFMQRYEKLFF.

This clonotype was picked up a small number of times. The chain has TRBV6-1 and TRBJ2-2, with 8 nucleotides matching TRBD2. V was pared by 10 bases and J by 3 bases, with 7 bases of the junction left unmatched. CDR3 length: 14 residues. CDR1 is MNHNS and CDR2 is SASEGT in the germline V gene. In DNA form, the CDR3 reads TGTGCCAATAAAGGACTAGCCTACACCGGGGAGCTGTTTTTT. Translating it yields CANKGLAYTGELFF.

This clonotype appeared a few times. The rearrangement joins TRBV2 to TRBJ1-6, with 7 positions matching TRBD1. The trim removed 6 bases at V and 10 bases at J, leaving 9 bases unmatched. This CDR3 comprises 14 residues. Germline assignment: CDR1 SNHLY and CDR2 FYNNEI. The CDR3 loop reads CASSPQGGQSPLHF. The CDR3 bases are TGTGCCAGCAGCCCGCAGGGGGGTCAGTCACCCCTCCACTTT.